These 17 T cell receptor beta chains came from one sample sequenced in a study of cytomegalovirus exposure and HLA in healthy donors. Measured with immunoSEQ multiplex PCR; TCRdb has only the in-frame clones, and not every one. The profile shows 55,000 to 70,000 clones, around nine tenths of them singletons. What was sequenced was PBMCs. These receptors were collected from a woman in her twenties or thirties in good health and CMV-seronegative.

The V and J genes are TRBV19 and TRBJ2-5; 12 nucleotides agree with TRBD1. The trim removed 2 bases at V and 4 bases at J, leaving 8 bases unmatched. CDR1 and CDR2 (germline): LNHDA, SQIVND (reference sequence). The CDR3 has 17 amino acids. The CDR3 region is CASSISSGGQGAETQYF. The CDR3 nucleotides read TGTGCCAGTAGTATATCTTCCGGGGGACAGGGGGCAGAGACCCAGTACTTC.

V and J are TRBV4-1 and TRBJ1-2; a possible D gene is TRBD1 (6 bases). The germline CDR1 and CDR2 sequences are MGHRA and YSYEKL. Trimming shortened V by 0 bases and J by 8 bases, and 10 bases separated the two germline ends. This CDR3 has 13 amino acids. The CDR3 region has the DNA TGCGCCAGCAGCCAAGACAGGGGAAGCGGCTACACCTTC. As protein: CASSQDRGSGYTF.

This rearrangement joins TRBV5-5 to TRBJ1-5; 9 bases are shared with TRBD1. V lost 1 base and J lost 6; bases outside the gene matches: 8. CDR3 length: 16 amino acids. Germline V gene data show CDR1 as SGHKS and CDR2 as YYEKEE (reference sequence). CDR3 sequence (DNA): TGTGCCAGCAGCTTGTTATTTGGGACAGGGTTTCAGCCCCAGCATTTT. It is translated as CASSLLFGTGFQPQHF. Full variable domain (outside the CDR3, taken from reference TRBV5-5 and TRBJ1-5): DAGVTQSPTHLIKTRGQQVTLRCSPISGHKSVSWYQQVLGQGPQFIFQYYEKEERGRGNFPDRFSARQFPNYSSELNVNALLLGDSALYLCASSLLFGTGFQPQHFGDGTRLSIL.

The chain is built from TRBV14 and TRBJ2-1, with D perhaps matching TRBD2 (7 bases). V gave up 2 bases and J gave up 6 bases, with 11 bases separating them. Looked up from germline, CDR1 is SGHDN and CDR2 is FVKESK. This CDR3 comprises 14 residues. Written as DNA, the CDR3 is TGTGCCAGCAGCCAAAGGGGGGGAGGCAATGAGCAGTTCTTC. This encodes CASSQRGGGNEQFF.

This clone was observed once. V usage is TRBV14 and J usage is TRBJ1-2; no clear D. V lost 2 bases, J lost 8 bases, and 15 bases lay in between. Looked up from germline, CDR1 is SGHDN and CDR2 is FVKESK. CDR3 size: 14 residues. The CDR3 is CASSQTTRLGGYTF. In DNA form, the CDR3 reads TGTGCCAGCAGCCAAACGACTCGACTCGGCGGCTACACCTTC.

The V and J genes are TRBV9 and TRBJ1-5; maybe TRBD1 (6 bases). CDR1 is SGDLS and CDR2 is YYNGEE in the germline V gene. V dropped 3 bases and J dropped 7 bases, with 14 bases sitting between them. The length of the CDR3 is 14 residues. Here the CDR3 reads CASSAQGGGQPQHF. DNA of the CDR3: TGTGCCAGCAGCGCACAGGGTGGCGGGCAGCCCCAGCATTTT.

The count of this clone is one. CDR3 sequence (DNA): TGCGCCAGCAGCCAAGATACAGGTTTTGAAAAACTGTTTTTT. Its translation is CASSQDTGFEKLFF. The gene calls are TRBV4-3 and TRBJ1-4, with D maybe TRBD1 (5 bases). V was cut by 0 bases and J by 7 bases, with 9 bases left in between. There are 14 residues in the CDR3. From germline, CDR1 is LGHNA and CDR2 YSLEER.

CDR3 amino acids: CASSSGQGDTGELFF. CDR3 in DNA: TGTGCCAGCAGCTCGGGACAGGGGGACACCGGGGAGCTGTTTTTT. The chain links TRBV7-9 to TRBJ2-2; TRBD1 matches 11 bases. The junction had 1 base not matched to a gene; V was cut back by 4 bases and J by 3 bases. There are 15 residues in the CDR3. Germline V CDR1 and CDR2: SEHNR, FQNEAQ (reference sequence).

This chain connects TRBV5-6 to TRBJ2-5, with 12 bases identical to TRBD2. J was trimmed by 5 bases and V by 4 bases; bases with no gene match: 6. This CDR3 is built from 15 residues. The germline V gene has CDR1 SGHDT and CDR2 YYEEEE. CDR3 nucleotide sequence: TGTGCCAGCAGCCTAAGGCTAGCGGGAGGGGAGACCCAGTACTTC. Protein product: CASSLRLAGGETQYF.

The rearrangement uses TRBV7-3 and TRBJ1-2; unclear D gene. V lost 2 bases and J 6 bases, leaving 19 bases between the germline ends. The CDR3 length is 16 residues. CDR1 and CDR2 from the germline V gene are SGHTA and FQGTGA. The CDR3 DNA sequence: TGTGCCAGCAGCTTAGGTTCTATCGGGGTAGGTGATGGCTACACCTTC. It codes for CASSLGSIGVGDGYTF.

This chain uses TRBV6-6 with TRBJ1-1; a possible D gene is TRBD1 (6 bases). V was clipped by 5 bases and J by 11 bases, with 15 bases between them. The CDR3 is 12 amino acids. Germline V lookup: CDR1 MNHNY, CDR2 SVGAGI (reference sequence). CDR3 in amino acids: CASSQDSTGAFF. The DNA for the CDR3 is TGTGCCAGCAGTCAGGACAGTACTGGGGCTTTCTTT.

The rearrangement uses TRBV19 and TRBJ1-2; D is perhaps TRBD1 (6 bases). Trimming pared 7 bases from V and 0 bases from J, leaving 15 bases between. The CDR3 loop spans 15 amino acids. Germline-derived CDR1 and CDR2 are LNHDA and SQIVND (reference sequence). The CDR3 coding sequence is TGTGCCAGTACAAAAATACAGGGTACTAACTATGGCTACACCTTC. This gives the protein CASTKIQGTNYGYTF.

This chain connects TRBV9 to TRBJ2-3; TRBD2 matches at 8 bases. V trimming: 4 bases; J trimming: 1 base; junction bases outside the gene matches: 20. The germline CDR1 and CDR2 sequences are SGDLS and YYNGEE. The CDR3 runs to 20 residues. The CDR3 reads CASSSPRSGGPLEGTDTQYF. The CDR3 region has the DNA TGTGCCAGCAGCTCCCCTCGGTCGGGAGGGCCCCTCGAGGGCACAGATACGCAGTATTTT. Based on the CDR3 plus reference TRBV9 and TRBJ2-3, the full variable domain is DSGVTQTPKHLITATGQRVTLRCSPRSGDLSVYWYQQSLDQGLQFLIQYYNGEERAKGNILERFSAQQFPDLHSELNLSSLELGDSALYFCASSSPRSGGPLEGTDTQYFGPGTRLTVL.

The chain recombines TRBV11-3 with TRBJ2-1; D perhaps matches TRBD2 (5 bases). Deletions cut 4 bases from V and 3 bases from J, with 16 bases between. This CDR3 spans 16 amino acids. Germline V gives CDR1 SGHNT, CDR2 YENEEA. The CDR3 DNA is TGTGCCAGCAGCTCGTTTGGCAGCGGAGGCTACAATGAGCAGTTCTTC. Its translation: CASSSFGSGGYNEQFF. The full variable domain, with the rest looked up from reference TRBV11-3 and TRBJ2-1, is EAGVVQSPRYKIIEKKQPVAFWCNPISGHNTLYWYLQNLGQGPELLIRYENEEAVDDSQLPKDRFSAERLKGVDSTLKIQPAELGDSAVYLCASSSFGSGGYNEQFFGPGTRLTVL.

The CDR3 DNA reads TGCGCCAGCAGCCAAGGACGGACAGGGGGCGCCCTTAAATATGGCTACACCTTC. Protein sequence: CASSQGRTGGALKYGYTF. The rearrangement links TRBV4-1 to TRBJ1-2, with 11 bases matching TRBD1. The junction had 12 bases not matched to a gene; V was cut back by 1 base and J by 5 bases. The germline CDR1 and CDR2 sequences are MGHRA and YSYEKL. The CDR3 runs 18 residues.

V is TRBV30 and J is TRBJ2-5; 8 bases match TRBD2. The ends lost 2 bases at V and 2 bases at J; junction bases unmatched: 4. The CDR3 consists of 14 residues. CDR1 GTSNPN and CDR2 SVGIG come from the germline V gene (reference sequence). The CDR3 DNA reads TGTGCCTGGAGTAAACTAGCGGTTCAAGAGACCCAGTACTTC. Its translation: CAWSKLAVQETQYF.

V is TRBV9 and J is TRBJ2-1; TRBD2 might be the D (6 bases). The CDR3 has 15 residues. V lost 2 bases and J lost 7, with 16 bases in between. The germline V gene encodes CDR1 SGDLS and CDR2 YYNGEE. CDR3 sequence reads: CASSVTGGESNEQFF. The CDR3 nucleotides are TGTGCCAGCAGCGTGACCGGGGGTGAGAGTAATGAGCAGTTCTTC.